This section outlines one T cell receptor (beta chain) sequence together with its context. The data derive from a study of CD8 T cells in Susac syndrome. Random hexamers were used to reverse transcribe an amount of roughly 0.45 to 1 ug RNA. TCRdb fed the immunoSEQ multiplex PCR reads into MiXCR, producing one record per CDR3 protein. The table lists approximately 230,000 distinct CDR3 sequences, roughly 95% of them singletons. Germline CDR1 is SSHAT and CDR2 is FNYEAQ (reference sequence). The CDR3 consists of 14 residues. Deletions cut 4 bases from V and 5 bases from J, with 14 bases between. Sequenced: CD4+ T cells from PBMCs. The chain couples TRBV7-7 to TRBJ2-5; D is perhaps TRBD1 (5 bases). The TCR comes from a human donor with multiple sclerosis. The CDR3 is CASSSASGKETQYF. The CDR3 DNA reads TGTGCCAGCAGCTCCGCCTCAGGGAAGGAGACCCAGTACTTC.